This T cell receptor (beta chain) was documented in a study of vaccination and CD4 T cells after COVID-19. This clonotype appeared once. Its target is not known. CDR3 length equals 14 residues. CDR1 SEHNR and CDR2 FQNEAQ come from the germline V gene (reference sequence). V lost 4 bases, J lost 6 bases, and 6 bases stayed unmatched. Once obtained from cultured CD4+ T cells, the DNA was sequenced using the Oncomine TCR Beta short-read assay. Using its own MiXCR run on the PCR reads, TCRdb lists one record per CDR3 protein. The table lists over 15,000 distinct CDR3 sequences, about 32% of them singletons. Treatment indicated: approximately 9-day PBMC culture with coronavirus spike peptide pools or control peptides (ViraFEST assay).

V usage is TRBV7-9 and J usage is TRBJ2-7, with 10 nucleotides matching TRBD1. The clonotype originates from a human donor with COVID-19. Material for sequencing was cultured CD4+ T cells from blood. The CDR3 loop is CASSSWTGGGEQYF. The DNA for the CDR3 is TGTGCCAGCAGCTCATGGACAGGGGGAGGCGAGCAGTACTTC.